This T cell receptor (beta chain) was obtained from a study of blood T cell repertoires in COVID-19. TCRdb's copy holds only in-frame clones and misses some; the assay was immunoSEQ multiplex PCR. The sample lists 450,000 or so clones, 90% occurring once. Participant ages covered about 18 to 89 years across approximately 25 US areas. The study assigned cohorts using participant-reported clinical history. Recovered Cohort 3 donors showed two negative PCRs, clearance, or symptom resolution. After removal of 5 bases from V and 5 bases from J, the junction contained 6 bases not matched to a gene. The CDR3 consists of 15 residues. The germline CDR1 and CDR2 sequences are SNHLY and FYNNEI.

The sample comprised PBMCs or T cells enriched from blood (not recorded which). The chain uses TRBV2 and TRBJ2-1; 10 bases fit TRBD2. The sequence was obtained from a man aged 18 to 29 who had recovered from COVID-19. The CDR3 protein is CASSLLAGINNEQFF. The CDR3 nucleotides are TGTGCCAGCAGTCTACTAGCGGGGATAAACAATGAGCAGTTCTTC. The entire variable domain, with the rest obtained from reference TRBV2 and TRBJ2-1, is as follows: EPEVTQTPSHQVTQMGQEVILRCVPISNHLYFYWYRQILGQKVEFLVSFYNNEISEKSEIFDDQFSVERPDGSNFTLKIRSTKLEDSAMYFCASSLLAGINNEQFFGPGTRLTVL.